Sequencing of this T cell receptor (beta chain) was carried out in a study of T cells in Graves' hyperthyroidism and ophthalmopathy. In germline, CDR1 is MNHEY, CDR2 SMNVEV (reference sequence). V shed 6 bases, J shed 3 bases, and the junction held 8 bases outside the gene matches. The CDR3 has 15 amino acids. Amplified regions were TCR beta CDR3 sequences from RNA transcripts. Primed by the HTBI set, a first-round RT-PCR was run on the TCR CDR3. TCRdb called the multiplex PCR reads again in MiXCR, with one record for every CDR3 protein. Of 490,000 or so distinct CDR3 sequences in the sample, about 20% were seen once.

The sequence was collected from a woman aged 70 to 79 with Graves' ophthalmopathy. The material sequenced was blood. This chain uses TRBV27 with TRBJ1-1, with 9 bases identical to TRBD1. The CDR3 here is CASSLTGGAYTEAFF. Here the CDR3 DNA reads TGTGCCAGCAGCCTCACAGGGGGCGCTTACACTGAAGCTTTCTTT.